This T cell receptor (beta chain) was identified in a study of cytomegalovirus exposure and HLA in healthy donors. This CDR3 spans 16 amino acids. CDR1 and CDR2 (germline): SGHTA, FQGNSA. Trimming removed 0 bases from V and 4 bases from J; junction bases left unmatched: 2. For this clone: Its target is unknown.

General observations from the study: Some V segments (TRBV6-2 and TRBV6-3 among them) were excluded as indistinguishable.

The PCR had 60 Vbeta and 13 Jbeta primers. The protocol was immunoSEQ multiplex PCR, while the TCRdb copy is restricted to in-frame clones and leaves out a portion. Counted here are 150,000 to 200,000 clones, about 80% occurring once; the ten biggest clones make up 0.95% to 1.4%. This clonotype originated in a middle-aged woman in good health and CMV-seronegative. This chain uses TRBV7-2 with TRBJ2-5; the match to TRBD2 covers 13 bases. Specimen: PBMCs. The chain's CDR3 is CASSLATSGRRETQYF. For the CDR3, the DNA is TGTGCCAGCAGCTTAGCGACTAGCGGGAGGAGAGAGACCCAGTACTTC. Together with reference TRBV7-2 and TRBJ2-5, the CDR3 gives the full variable domain: GAGVSQSPSNKVTEKGKDVELRCDPISGHTALYWYRQSLGQGLEFLIYFQGNSAPDKSGLPSDRFSAERTGGSVSTLTIQRTQQEDSAVYLCASSLATSGRRETQYFGPGTRLLVL.